This TCR beta chain emerged from a study of beta chain features in type 1 diabetes. Expressed TCRB transcripts were sequenced because the entire RNA isolate underwent reverse transcription. Naive, central memory and regulatory T cell samples came to a mean of approximately 3.3 million reads. Generated by immunoSEQ multiplex PCR, the TCRdb table keeps only in-frame clones and is missing some. The table records under 900,000 clones, 15% to 20% of them present only once. CD4+ cells of the naive, central memory, regulatory and stem cell-like memory types were sorted via CD45RO/CCR7/CD25/CD127/CD95/CD27. V was shortened by 0 bases and J by 3 bases, with 12 bases between the two germline ends. The CDR3 loop spans 17 amino acids. The V gene's germline CDR1 is SNHLY and CDR2 FYNNEI.

The J gene is TRBJ2-6, the V gene TRBV2; D remains ambiguous. The sample consisted of naive CD4+ T cells from blood. The TCR sequence derives from a woman younger than 30 in good health. CDR3 loop: CASSEARRTSGANVLTF. The CDR3 DNA reads TGTGCCAGCAGTGAAGCGCGCAGGACCAGTGGGGCCAACGTCCTGACTTTC.